Listed here are 27 T cell receptor beta chains from one sample, sequenced in a study of T cell responses to AZD1222 COVID-19 vaccine. The protocol was immunoSEQ multiplex PCR, while the TCRdb copy is restricted to in-frame clones and leaves out a portion. The sample has fewer than 150,000 clones, approximately 90% seen once. Sequences were derived from peripheral blood, sampled on day 0 of AZD1222 vaccination. Every receptor here comes from an adult in good health.

This clone was recorded only once. The chain combines TRBV3-1 (or the pseudogene TRBV3-2) with TRBJ2-7, with 8 bases matching TRBD2. With 3 bases clipped from V and 5 bases from J, the junction kept 3 bases outside the gene matches. Germline lookup yields CDR1 LGHDT and CDR2 YNNKEL (reference sequence). The CDR3 runs to 13 residues. The CDR3 nucleotides are TGTGCCAGCAGCCAGCGGGGGGTTAACGAGCAGTACTTC. It is translated as CASSQRGVNEQYF.

The chain joins TRBV11-2 to TRBJ2-5; D unclear. The germline V gene has CDR1 SGHAT and CDR2 FQNNGV. V was clipped by 6 bases and J by 1 base, with 12 bases between them. CDR3 size: 14 residues. The CDR3 loop is CASSLGILQETQYF. The CDR3, as DNA: TGTGCCAGCAGTCTGGGGATCCTCCAAGAGACCCAGTACTTC.

The chain joins TRBV30 to TRBJ2-7, with a possible D match to TRBD2 (5 bases). CDR1 GTSNPN and CDR2 SVGIG come from the germline V gene (reference sequence). The CDR3 has 12 residues. V lost 3 bases, J lost 3 bases, and 9 bases lay in between. CDR3 in amino acids: CAWRGRSYEQYF. The CDR3 DNA follows: TGTGCCTGGAGGGGGAGAAGCTACGAGCAGTACTTC.

V gene TRBV11-2 combines with J gene TRBJ1-2; the match to TRBD1 covers 12 bases. Trimming at V came to 5 bases and at J to 7 bases, leaving 8 bases not matched to a gene. The CDR3 is made up of 15 amino acids. CDR1 and CDR2 from the germline V gene are SGHAT and FQNNGV. The CDR3 here is CASSPRGTGGGGYTF. The CDR3 DNA sequence: TGTGCCAGCAGCCCACGAGGGACAGGGGGCGGTGGCTACACCTTC.

The chain couples TRBV19 to TRBJ2-7, with TRBD1 matching 9 bases. Trimming removed 3 bases from V and 4 bases from J; junction bases left unmatched: 7. The CDR3 loop spans 15 amino acids. Germline CDR1 is LNHDA and CDR2 is SQIVND (reference sequence). The CDR3 DNA sequence: TGTGCCAGTAGTATCACCGGGACAGGGCCTTACGAGCAGTACTTC. Its translation: CASSITGTGPYEQYF.

The V and J genes are TRBV7-2 and TRBJ2-7; TRBD2 might be the D (6 bases). Germline loops: CDR1 SGHTA, CDR2 FQGNSA. V gave up 5 bases and J gave up 7 bases, with 12 bases separating them. The CDR3 totals 12 residues. Written as DNA, the CDR3 is TGTGCCAGCAGCCCGCTCGGGGGAGAGCAGTACTTC. Translated, it gives CASSPLGGEQYF.

This clone was observed many times. The chain has TRBV6-2 or TRBV6-3 and TRBJ2-7; D is possibly TRBD1 or TRBD2 (5 bases each). The CDR3 is 11 amino acids. The germline V gene encodes CDR1 MNHEY and CDR2 SVGEGT. Trimming pared 5 bases from V and 6 bases from J, leaving 8 bases between. The CDR3 nucleotides read TGTGCCAGCAGTAGGGGACGCGAGCAGTACTTC. It is translated as CASSRGREQYF.

The gene calls are TRBV6-1 and TRBJ2-7; D is undetermined. The germline gives CDR1 MNHNS, CDR2 SASEGT. V was shortened by 2 bases and J by 8 bases, with 7 bases between the two germline ends. There are 11 residues in the CDR3. The CDR3, as DNA: TGTGCCAGCAGTGAAAGGCAGCAGCAGTACTTC. Translated: CASSERQQQYF.

V gene TRBV6-2 or TRBV6-3 combines with J gene TRBJ2-1, with 10 positions matching TRBD2. There are 15 residues in the CDR3. V lost 2 bases and J lost 7; bases outside the gene matches: 5. CDR1 and CDR2 from the germline V gene are MNHEY and SVGEGT. The CDR3 region is CASSYRAGGLNEQFF. Here the CDR3 DNA reads TGTGCCAGCAGTTACCGAGCGGGAGGGCTGAATGAGCAGTTCTTC.

The J gene is TRBJ2-7, the V gene TRBV6-1; TRBD1 aligns across 8 bases. Germline CDR1 MNHNS, CDR2 SASEGT. CDR3 length: 15 residues. With 1 base clipped from V and 6 bases from J, the junction kept 8 bases outside the gene matches. CDR3: CASSEDPGQGREQYF. The CDR3 nucleotides are TGTGCCAGCAGTGAAGACCCCGGACAGGGACGCGAGCAGTACTTC.

This chain uses TRBV3-1 (or the pseudogene TRBV3-2) with TRBJ2-1; D possibly uses TRBD1 or TRBD2 (5 bases each). Looked up from germline, CDR1 is LGHDT and CDR2 is YNNKEL (reference sequence). This CDR3 is 12 amino acids long. V lost 1 base and J lost 15, with 13 bases in between. This CDR3 reads CASSQGASRGFF. CDR3 in DNA: TGTGCCAGCAGCCAAGGGGCGTCGAGGGGGTTCTTC.

The sample holds one count of this clone. The V gene is TRBV13, the J gene TRBJ2-1, with 12 nucleotides matching TRBD2. V dropped 4 bases and J dropped 13; count of bases not matched to a gene: 11. The CDR3 consists of 15 residues. Looked up from germline, CDR1 is PRHDT and CDR2 is FYEKMQ (reference sequence). CDR3 sequence reads: CASSSSGRAEGAQFF. The DNA of the CDR3 is TGTGCCAGCAGCTCTAGCGGGAGGGCCGAGGGAGCTCAGTTCTTC. The full variable domain, in which reference TRBV13 and TRBJ2-1 provide the parts outside the CDR3, is AAGVIQSPRHLIKEKRETATLKCYPIPRHDTVYWYQQGPGQDPQFLISFYEKMQSDKGSIPDRFSAQQFSDYHSELNMSSLELGDSALYFCASSSSGRAEGAQFFGPGTRLTVL.

This chain joins TRBV24-1 and TRBJ1-5, with a weak D call TRBD1 (6 bases). Trimming removed 2 bases from V and 3 bases from J, with 13 bases in between. CDR1 is KGHDR, CDR2 SFDVKD, per germline. This CDR3 contains 16 residues. DNA for the CDR3: TGTGCCACCAGTGATTCGACAGGTAGCTACAATCAGCCCCAGCATTTT. It encodes CATSDSTGSYNQPQHF.

The chain carries TRBV10-3 and TRBJ1-1; D is unresolved. The germline V and J ends were trimmed by 8 bases and 0 bases, with 7 bases remaining between them. This CDR3 has 12 amino acids. CDR1 and CDR2 (germline): ENHRY, SYGVKD. Here the CDR3 DNA reads TGTGCCATCGGACGGATGAACACTGAAGCTTTCTTT. This translates into CAIGRMNTEAFF.

V and J are TRBV5-1 and TRBJ2-1; no clear D gene. Between the trimmed V and J ends, which lost 3 bases and 2 bases, there was a span of 6 bases. In germline, CDR1 is SGHRS, CDR2 YFSETQ. This CDR3 has 13 residues. For the CDR3, the DNA is TGCGCCAGCAGCTCAGACGCCTACAATGAGCAGTTCTTC. Translated, it gives CASSSDAYNEQFF.

J is TRBJ1-1 and V is TRBV29-1, with D maybe TRBD1 (6 bases). CDR3 length: 15 amino acids. The V end lost 4 bases, the J end lost 3 bases, and 18 bases lay between the germline ends. Germline V gene sequence: CDR1 SQVTM, CDR2 ANQGSEA. Here the CDR3 DNA reads TGCAGCGTTGTGGGGGGCCGAAGGTTGTACACTGAAGCTTTCTTT. This encodes CSVVGGRRLYTEAFF.

The chain recombines TRBV12-3 or TRBV12-4 with TRBJ2-5; the D is unclear. V was trimmed by 4 bases and J by 4 bases, leaving 7 bases between them. The CDR3 is 12 amino acids. The CDR3 DNA follows: TGTGCCAGCAGTTGGGGAATAGAGACCCAGTACTTC. Amino acids: CASSWGIETQYF.

The table lists this clone with a count of one. V and J are TRBV7-2 and TRBJ2-1; 10 positions match TRBD2. The CDR3 sequence is 16 residues long. Trimming took 1 base from V and 7 from J; bases not matched to a gene: 7. CDR1 SGHTA and CDR2 FQGNSA come from the germline V gene. This chain's CDR3 is CASSLVPAGLANEQFF. The CDR3, as DNA: TGTGCCAGCAGCTTAGTTCCCGCGGGACTAGCGAATGAGCAGTTCTTC.

V gene TRBV4-3 combines with J gene TRBJ2-7; D is uncertain. Per germline, CDR1 LGHNA and CDR2 YSLEER. Trimming stripped 0 bases from V and 4 bases from J, with 13 bases between. The CDR3 length is 15 residues. For the CDR3, the DNA is TGCGCCAGCAGCCAAGATCTGGGTCGACATTACGAGCAGTACTTC. This encodes CASSQDLGRHYEQYF.

The chain joins TRBV6-5 to TRBJ2-1; TRBD1 matches at 10 bases. CDR3 length: 16 amino acids. Germline V gene sequence: CDR1 MNHEY, CDR2 SVGAGI. V was clipped by 0 bases and J by 7 bases; unmatched bases: 6. In DNA, the CDR3 is TGTGCCAGCAGTTACTCTCGGACAGGGGGGTGGAATGAGCAGTTCTTC. This translates into CASSYSRTGGWNEQFF.

The chain links TRBV5-1 to TRBJ1-5; D is unclear. Germline V gene data show CDR1 as SGHRS and CDR2 as YFSETQ. This CDR3 spans 16 amino acids. V was clipped by 1 base and J by 5 bases, with 16 bases between them. CDR3: CASSLRPGGLYQPQHF. As DNA, the CDR3 is TGCGCCAGCAGCTTGCGTCCAGGTGGTTTGTATCAGCCCCAGCATTTT.

The chain links TRBV12-5 to TRBJ1-6; TRBD1 might be the D (5 bases). The CDR3 is 18 residues long. Trimming stripped 1 base from V and 0 bases from J, with 13 bases between. Germline V gene data show CDR1 as LGHNT and CDR2 as FRNRAP. The CDR3 nucleotides are TGTGCTAGTGGTTTGGACTGGGACCGTTCCTCCTATAATTCACCCCTCCACTTT. It codes for CASGLDWDRSSYNSPLHF.

This chain connects TRBV7-9 to TRBJ2-1, with 7 bases matching TRBD2. With 5 bases clipped from V and 3 bases from J, the junction kept 10 bases outside the gene matches. CDR3 length: 16 amino acids. CDR1 SEHNR and CDR2 FQNEAQ come from the germline V gene (reference sequence). CDR3 DNA: TGTGCCAGCAGCCCGAGGGAGGGAGCGGACTACAATGAGCAGTTCTTC. Amino acid sequence: CASSPREGADYNEQFF.

The rearrangement links TRBV9 to TRBJ1-3; no definite D call. Trimming took 1 base from V and 2 from J, leaving 7 bases between them. The CDR3 sequence is 14 residues long. Per germline, CDR1 SGDLS and CDR2 YYNGEE. The CDR3 is CASSVRAAGNTIYF. Here the CDR3 DNA reads TGTGCCAGCAGCGTACGGGCGGCTGGAAACACCATATATTTT.

The chain combines TRBV5-6 with TRBJ1-5; 9 nucleotides agree with TRBD1. CDR1 is SGHDT, CDR2 YYEEEE, per germline. V lost 0 bases, J lost 7 bases, and 5 bases stayed unmatched. The CDR3 totals 15 residues. The CDR3 DNA reads as TGTGCCAGCAGCTTGGCGGGACAGGGTGTACAGCCCCAGCATTTT. This sequence encodes CASSLAGQGVQPQHF.

This sequence joins TRBV6-5 and TRBJ1-5, with D unresolved. Germline CDR1 is MNHEY and CDR2 is SVGAGI. The CDR3 length is 14 residues. Trimming removed 6 bases at V and 0 bases at J, with 9 bases between. CDR3 loop: CASRPSYSNQPQHF. As DNA, the CDR3 is TGTGCCAGCAGACCATCTTATAGCAATCAGCCCCAGCATTTT.

This rearrangement joins TRBV7-3 to TRBJ2-1, with 11 bases that match TRBD1. Germline V gene sequence: CDR1 SGHTA, CDR2 FQGTGA. The CDR3 is 18 residues long. Trimming removed 0 bases from V and 3 bases from J; junction bases left unmatched: 7. This chain's CDR3 is CASSLTLVGTGGYNEQFF. DNA for the CDR3: TGTGCCAGCAGCTTAACTCTCGTGGGGACAGGGGGCTACAATGAGCAGTTCTTC.